Many counts were recorded for the clone carrying this TCR beta chain. The sample comes from a study of early T cells in non-severe SARS-CoV-2 infection. Study-wide background: Unsorted whole-blood RNA was sequenced in bulk, leaving chains unpaired.

The CDR3 is 19 amino acids. V shed 0 bases, J shed 2 bases, and the junction held 14 bases outside the gene matches. Germline CDR1 WNHNN, CDR2 SYGVQD (reference sequence). TCRdb itself ran the 5' RACE reads through MiXCR, one entry per CDR3 protein. The repertoire has around 77,000 distinct CDR3 sequences, 9% to 15% of them found once; the top ten carry 15%. The TCR comes from an adult who was a healthcare worker with PCR-confirmed SARS-CoV-2 infection or an uninfected control (not recorded which). The donor label of this sample is uncertain. V gene TRBV10-1 combines with J gene TRBJ2-3; 7 bases match TRBD2. The material was whole blood, obtained at baseline. The CDR3 sequence: CASSESPTWEGPNTDTQYF. The DNA of the CDR3 is TGCGCCAGCAGTGAGTCCCCCACGTGGGAGGGACCCAACACAGATACGCAGTATTTT.